This T cell receptor beta chain was captured by sequencing in a study of T cell responses to AZD1222 COVID-19 vaccine. Trimming took 2 bases from V and 1 from J, leaving 5 bases between them. Germline V gives CDR1 LGHDT, CDR2 YNNKEL (reference sequence). The CDR3 has 13 residues. The table came from immunoSEQ multiplex PCR; TCRdb's copy has only in-frame clones and leaves some out. This sample carries about 160,000 clones, about 91% of them seen once, and the ten largest clones take around 4.4%. Study outcomes and limitations: Sampling that yielded the repertoires occurred only after the peak T cell response. The span of vaccine-associated CD4 TCRs extended across spike, with dominance at 160-218 and 743-854.

About this clone: The target antigen is unknown.

The chain joins TRBV3-1 (or the pseudogene TRBV3-2) to TRBJ1-2; D gene ambiguous. The sequence derives from an adult in good health. Specimen: peripheral blood, collected on day 0 of MenACWY control vaccination. In nucleotides, the CDR3 is TGTGCCAGCAGCCAACGGGATAACTATGGCTACACCTTC. The encoded protein is CASSQRDNYGYTF.